Listed here are 22 T cell receptor beta chains from one sample, sequenced in a study of blood T cells in healthy people across ages (dated by TCRdb to the mid-2010s). Library construction relied on 5' RACE. TCRdb records Illumina HiSeq 2500 as the sequencer. A second PCR of about 7 to 12 cycles was run with a J-beta primer mix and a sample-barcoded 5' primer. TCRdb reran the public reads through fastp at Q25 and MiXCR, keeping productive beta chains. Merged by CDR3 protein, the rows form single entries marked with the most common genes and DNA. Recorded for this sample are 710,000 or so distinct CDR3 sequences; about 30% of them occurred a single time. Less than 20% of the sample goes to the ten largest clones. The specimen was blood. All receptors derive from a woman older than 75 in good health. Donor details come from another sample of the same person, matched by shared clones.

This clonotype came up many times. CDR3 bases: TGCAGTGCTCTAGGGGGCCATACGCAGTATTTT. Encoded protein: CSALGGHTQYF. The chain couples TRBV20-1 to TRBJ2-3; TRBD1 agrees at 7 bases. The germline gives CDR1 DFQATT, CDR2 SNEGSKA (reference sequence). The trim removed 5 bases at V and 7 bases at J, leaving 3 bases unmatched. The CDR3 totals 11 residues.

The gene calls are TRBV2 and TRBJ1-1; no clear D gene. The CDR3 has 12 amino acids. Germline CDR1 SNHLY, CDR2 FYNNEI. The ends were cut back, 6 bases at V and 6 bases at J, with 11 bases in the middle. CDR3 in amino acids: CASRHGSAEAFF. Written as DNA, the CDR3 is TGTGCCAGCAGGCATGGGAGCGCTGAAGCTTTCTTT.

This clonotype is a singleton in its sample. This sequence joins TRBV7-9 and TRBJ1-1, with D possibly matching TRBD1 (6 bases). The CDR3 has 14 residues. Trimming took 3 bases from V and 5 from J, leaving 13 bases between them. Germline V lookup: CDR1 SEHNR, CDR2 FQNEAQ (reference sequence). The CDR3 region has the DNA TGTGCCAGCAGCTTCGGGGGGCGAAGGACTGAAGCTTTCTTT. Amino acid sequence: CASSFGGRRTEAFF.

This chain connects TRBV19 to TRBJ1-1; D perhaps matches TRBD1 (6 bases). Trimming left V 6 bases short and J 7 bases short, with 12 bases between. The CDR3 covers 12 residues. Germline lookup yields CDR1 LNHDA and CDR2 SQIVND (reference sequence). This CDR3 reads CASRQGISEAFF. For the CDR3, the DNA is TGTGCCAGTAGGCAGGGGATTAGTGAAGCTTTCTTT. The variable domain in full, with the rest retrieved from reference TRBV19 and TRBJ1-1, is DGGITQSPKYLFRKEGQNVTLSCEQNLNHDAMYWYRQDPGQGLRLIYYSQIVNDFQKGDIAEGYSVSREKKESFPLTVTSAQKNPTAFYLCASRQGISEAFFGQGTRLTVV.

On this clonotype: Being one base from a much bigger clone, this may be a read error. The V gene is TRBV7-3, the J gene TRBJ2-5; 11 nucleotides line up with TRBD2. J gave up 11 bases and V 6 bases, and 14 bases lay outside the gene matches. The length of the CDR3 is 15 residues. CDR1 and CDR2 from the germline V gene are SGHTA and FQGTGA. In DNA, the CDR3 is TGTGCCAGCAGTCTCTCTAGCGGGGGGCTAGATGAGCAGTACTTC. It codes for CASSLSSGGLDEQYF.

The chain joins TRBV6-6 to TRBJ2-1; D might be TRBD1 (5 bases). Between the trimmed V and J ends, which lost 10 bases and 13 bases, there was a span of 23 bases. Germline assignment: CDR1 MNHNY and CDR2 SVGAGI (reference sequence). This CDR3 spans 13 amino acids. The CDR3, as DNA: TGTGCCACCAAGCAGGGATCCCAAGAGGCCCAGTTCTTC. As protein: CATKQGSQEAQFF.

Concerning this clonotype itself: One base away lies a much larger clone, so this may be a sequencing read error. The rearrangement uses TRBV7-9 and TRBJ2-1; 9 bases are a match to TRBD2. Germline CDR1 is SEHNR and CDR2 is FQNEAQ (reference sequence). The CDR3 is made up of 16 amino acids. V lost 2 bases to trimming and J lost 7 bases; unmatched junction nucleotides: 9. The CDR3 is CASSLYASGEGNEQFF. For the CDR3, the DNA is TGTGCCAGCAGCTTATATGCTAGCGGGGAAGGAAATGAGCAGTTCTTC.

Worth noting for this clonotype: A much larger clone lies one base from this, so it may be a read error. CDR3 amino acids: CSVRIPDTQYF. CDR3 in DNA: TGCAGTGTTAGAATCCCAGATACGCAGTATTTT. The chain combines TRBV20-1 with TRBJ2-3; D is undetermined. This CDR3 contains 11 residues. Germline V gene sequence: CDR1 DFQATT, CDR2 SNEGSKA (reference sequence).

This clonotype was seen only a few times. The V call is TRBV3-1, the J call TRBJ1-2; D not certain. The CDR3 extends over 13 amino acids. V was cut by 0 bases and J by 8 bases, with 10 bases left in between. CDR1 and CDR2 (germline): LGHDT, YNNKEL (reference sequence). This chain's CDR3 is CASSQDVRWGYTF. The CDR3 region has the DNA TGTGCCAGCAGCCAAGACGTACGGTGGGGCTACACCTTC.

On this clonotype itself: A much larger clone differs from this one at a single base, so this may be a read error. V is TRBV4-3 and J is TRBJ2-5, with D possibly TRBD2 on 6 matching bases. Germline values: CDR1 LGHNA, CDR2 YSLEER. The CDR3 loop spans 16 amino acids. The V end lost 0 bases, the J end lost 11 bases, and 22 bases lay between the germline ends. The DNA of the CDR3 is TGCGCCAGCAGCCAAGAGCCGGGTGGGACTTCGCATGAGCAGTACTTC. Translation: CASSQEPGGTSHEQYF.

There are many counts of this clonotype. The V and J genes are TRBV7-2 and TRBJ2-7; 12 bases fit TRBD2. The CDR3 extends over 16 amino acids. The ends lost 0 bases at V and 4 bases at J; junction bases unmatched: 4. Germline assignment: CDR1 SGHTA and CDR2 FQGNSA. CDR3 loop: CASSLAASGGAYEQYF. The CDR3 nucleotides read TGTGCCAGCAGCTTAGCAGCTAGCGGGGGGGCTTACGAGCAGTACTTC.

By share, this clonotype counts as medium-sized. The chain has TRBV29-1 and TRBJ2-1; the match to TRBD1 covers 7 bases. The ends lost 7 bases at V and 9 bases at J; junction bases unmatched: 18. Germline CDR1 is SQVTM and CDR2 is ANQGSEA. The CDR3 sequence is 15 residues long. CDR3 sequence (DNA): TGCAGCGCTTTTACAGGGGTTAGTTCTTCAGGTGAGCAGTTCTTC. Encoded protein: CSAFTGVSSSGEQFF.

The sample holds many counts of this clonotype. This CDR3 is CASSEAGSGGYTF. Here the CDR3 DNA reads TGTGCCAGCAGTGAAGCCGGTTCGGGGGGCTACACCTTC. V and J are TRBV6-1 and TRBJ1-2; D call uncertain. Germline CDR1 MNHNS, CDR2 SASEGT. The CDR3 loop spans 13 amino acids. Trimming stripped 0 bases from V and 8 bases from J, with 10 bases between.

The chain has TRBV7-9 and TRBJ1-2; no definite D call. The germline gives CDR1 SEHNR, CDR2 FQNEAQ (reference sequence). The CDR3 consists of 14 residues. Trimming removed 2 bases at V and 8 bases at J, with 15 bases between. The chain's CDR3 is CASSLSSGERGYTF. The CDR3 coding sequence is TGTGCCAGCAGCTTAAGTTCTGGGGAGAGAGGCTACACCTTC.

A note on this clonotype: The junction and the germline gene differ at one end; a read error may be behind it. The chain employs TRBV5-1 and TRBJ1-2; a weak D match, TRBD1 (5 bases). The CDR3 has 13 amino acids. CDR1 SGHRS and CDR2 YFSETQ come from the germline V gene. The CDR3 sequence is CASSTGRGYGHTF. Written as DNA, the CDR3 is TGCGCCAGCTCCACGGGGCGCGGCTATGGCCACACCTTC. Combining the CDR3 with reference TRBV5-1 and TRBJ1-2 gives the whole variable domain KAGVTQTPRYLIKTRGQQVTLSCSPISGHRSVSWYQQTPGQGLQFLFEYFSETQRNKGNFPGRFSGRQFSNSRSEMNVSTLELGDSALYLCASSTGRGYGHTFGSGTRLTVV.

The table lists this clonotype with a count of one. This chain connects TRBV20-1 to TRBJ2-3; the D is unclear. The closer fit of TRBJ1-5 to the DNA end suggests the J call may be wrong. CDR1 is DFQATT and CDR2 is SNEGSKA in the germline V gene (reference sequence). CDR3 length: 13 residues. CDR3 protein: CSASAGLTDTQHF. The CDR3 region has the DNA TGCAGTGCTAGCGCGGGTCTCACAGATACGCAGCATTTT.

The rearrangement links TRBV30 to TRBJ2-5; 7 bases align to TRBD2. Per the germline V gene, CDR1 is GTSNPN and CDR2 is SVGIG (reference sequence). The CDR3 runs 14 residues. Trimming removed 2 bases from V and 4 bases from J; junction bases left unmatched: 7. CDR3 bases: TGTGCCTGGAGTATCGGAGCGGGGATAGAGACCCAGTACTTC. Protein: CAWSIGAGIETQYF.

This chain links TRBV27 with TRBJ2-5; TRBD1 matches 9 bases. CDR1 MNHEY and CDR2 SMNVEV come from the germline V gene (reference sequence). CDR3 length: 16 residues. J was trimmed by 11 bases and V by 5 bases; bases with no gene match: 18. This CDR3 reads CASSPSGTGNPNEQYF. The CDR3 DNA follows: TGTGCCAGCAGTCCATCCGGGACAGGGAACCCTAATGAGCAGTACTTC.

J is TRBJ2-2 and V is TRBV2; TRBD1 agrees at 8 bases. With 5 bases clipped from V and 7 bases from J, the junction kept 6 bases outside the gene matches. This CDR3 is built from 14 residues. Germline-derived CDR1 and CDR2 are SNHLY and FYNNEI. The chain's CDR3 is CASSRTGLVGELFF. The CDR3 nucleotides are TGTGCCAGCAGTCGGACAGGGTTGGTCGGGGAGCTGTTTTTT. Full variable domain (outside the CDR3, taken from reference TRBV2 and TRBJ2-2): EPEVTQTPSHQVTQMGQEVILRCVPISNHLYFYWYRQILGQKVEFLVSFYNNEISEKSEIFDDQFSVERPDGSNFTLKIRSTKLEDSAMYFCASSRTGLVGELFFGEGSRLTVL.

At least ten counts were recorded for this clonotype. The rearrangement links TRBV4-1 to TRBJ2-7; 8 nucleotides match TRBD2. CDR3 length: 15 residues. V lost 0 bases, J lost 2 bases, and 3 bases stayed unmatched. Germline V gene sequence: CDR1 MGHRA, CDR2 YSYEKL. CDR3 nucleotides: TGCGCCAGCAGCCAAGATCCCGGGGGGGCCTACGAGCAGTACTTC. Protein sequence: CASSQDPGGAYEQYF.

This clonotype was seen many times. The rearrangement joins TRBV7-2 to TRBJ2-1; D is unresolved. The CDR3 consists of 13 residues. V was trimmed by 2 bases and J by 6 bases, leaving 8 bases between them. CDR1 SGHTA and CDR2 FQGNSA come from the germline V gene. CDR3 nucleotides: TGTGCCAGCAGCTTAAGTACTATCAATGAGCAGTTCTTC. It is translated as CASSLSTINEQFF.

The rearrangement joins TRBV20-1 to TRBJ2-4; D gene ambiguous. Germline CDR1 DFQATT, CDR2 SNEGSKA (reference sequence). The CDR3 loop spans 11 amino acids. CDR3 DNA: TGCAGCCCGAATACCAAAAACATTCAGTACTTC. It encodes CSPNTKNIQYF.